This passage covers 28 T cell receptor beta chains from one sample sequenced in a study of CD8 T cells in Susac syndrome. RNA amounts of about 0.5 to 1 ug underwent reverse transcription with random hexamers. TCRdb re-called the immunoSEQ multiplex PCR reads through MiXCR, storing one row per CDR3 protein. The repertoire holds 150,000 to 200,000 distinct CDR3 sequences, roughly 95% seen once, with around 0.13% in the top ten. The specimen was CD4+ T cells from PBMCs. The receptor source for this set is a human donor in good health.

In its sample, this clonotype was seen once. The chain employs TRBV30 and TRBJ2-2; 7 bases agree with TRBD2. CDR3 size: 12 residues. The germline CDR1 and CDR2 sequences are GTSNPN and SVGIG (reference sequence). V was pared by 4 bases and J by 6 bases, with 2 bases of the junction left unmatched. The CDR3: CAWTAGAGELFF. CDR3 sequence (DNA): TGTGCCTGGACCGCGGGGGCCGGGGAGCTGTTTTTT.

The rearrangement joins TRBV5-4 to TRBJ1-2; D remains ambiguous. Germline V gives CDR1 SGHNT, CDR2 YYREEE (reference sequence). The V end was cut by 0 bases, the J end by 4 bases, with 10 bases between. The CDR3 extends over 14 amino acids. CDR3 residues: CASSLVYGGYGYTF. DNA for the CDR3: TGTGCCAGCAGCTTGGTATATGGAGGCTATGGCTACACCTTC.

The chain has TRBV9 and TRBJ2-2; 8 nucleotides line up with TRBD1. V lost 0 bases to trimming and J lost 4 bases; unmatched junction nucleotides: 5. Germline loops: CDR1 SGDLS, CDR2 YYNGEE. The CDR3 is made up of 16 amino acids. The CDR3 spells CASSVESGGVTGELFF. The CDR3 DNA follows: TGTGCCAGCAGCGTAGAATCAGGGGGCGTCACCGGGGAGCTGTTTTTT.

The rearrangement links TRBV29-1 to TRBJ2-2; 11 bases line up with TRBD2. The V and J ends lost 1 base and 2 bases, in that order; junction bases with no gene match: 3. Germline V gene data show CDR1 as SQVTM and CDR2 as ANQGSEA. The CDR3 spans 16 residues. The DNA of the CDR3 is TGCAGCGTTGAAGGTCTAGCGGGGGGAAACACCGGGGAGCTGTTTTTT. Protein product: CSVEGLAGGNTGELFF.

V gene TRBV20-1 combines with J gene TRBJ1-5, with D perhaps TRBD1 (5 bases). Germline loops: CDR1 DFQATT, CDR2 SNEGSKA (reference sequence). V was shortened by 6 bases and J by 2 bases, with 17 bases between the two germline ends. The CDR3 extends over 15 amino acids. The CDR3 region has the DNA TGCAGTGCCCGCGCCGCGGGGCTCCGCAATCAGCCCCAGCATTTT. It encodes CSARAAGLRNQPQHF.

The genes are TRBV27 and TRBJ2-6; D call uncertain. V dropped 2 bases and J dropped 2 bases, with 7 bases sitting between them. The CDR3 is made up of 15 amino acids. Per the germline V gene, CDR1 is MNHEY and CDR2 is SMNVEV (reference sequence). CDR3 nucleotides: TGTGCCAGCAGTTTAAAAGGGACTGGGGCCAACGTCCTGACTTTC. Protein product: CASSLKGTGANVLTF. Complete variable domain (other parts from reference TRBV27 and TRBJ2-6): EAQVTQNPRYLITVTGKKLTVTCSQNMNHEYMSWYRQDPGLGLRQIYYSMNVEVTDKGDVPEGYKVSRKEKRNFPLILESPSPNQTSLYFCASSLKGTGANVLTFGAGSRLTVL.

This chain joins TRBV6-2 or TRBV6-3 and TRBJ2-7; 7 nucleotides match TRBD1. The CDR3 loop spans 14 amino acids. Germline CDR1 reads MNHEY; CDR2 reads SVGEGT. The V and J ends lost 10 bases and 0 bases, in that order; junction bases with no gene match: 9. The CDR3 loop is CANLQGRSSYEQYF. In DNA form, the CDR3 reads TGTGCCAATCTACAGGGGCGCAGCTCCTACGAGCAGTACTTC.

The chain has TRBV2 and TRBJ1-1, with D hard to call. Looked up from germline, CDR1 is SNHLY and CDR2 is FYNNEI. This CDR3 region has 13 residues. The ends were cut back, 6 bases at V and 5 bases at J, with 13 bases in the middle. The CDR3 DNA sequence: TGTGCCAGCAGCCGTGCCTCCGGGACTGAAGCTTTCTTT. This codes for CASSRASGTEAFF.

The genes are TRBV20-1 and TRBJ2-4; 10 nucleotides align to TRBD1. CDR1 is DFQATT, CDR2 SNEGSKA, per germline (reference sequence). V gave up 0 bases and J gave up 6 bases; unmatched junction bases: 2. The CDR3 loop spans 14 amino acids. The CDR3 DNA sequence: TGCAGTGCTAGAGATAGGGACAGGGGAAACATTCAGTACTTC. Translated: CSARDRDRGNIQYF.

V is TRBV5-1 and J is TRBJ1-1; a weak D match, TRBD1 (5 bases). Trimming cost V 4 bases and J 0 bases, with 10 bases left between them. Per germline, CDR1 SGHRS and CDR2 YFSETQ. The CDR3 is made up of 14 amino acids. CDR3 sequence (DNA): TGCGCCAGCAGCGGGGACGGGCTGAACACTGAAGCTTTCTTT. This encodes CASSGDGLNTEAFF.

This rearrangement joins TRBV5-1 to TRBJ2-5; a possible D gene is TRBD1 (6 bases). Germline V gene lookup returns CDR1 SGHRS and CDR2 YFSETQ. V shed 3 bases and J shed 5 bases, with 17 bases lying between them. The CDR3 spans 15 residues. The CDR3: CASSSGTLVVETQYF. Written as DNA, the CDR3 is TGCGCCAGCAGCTCCGGGACACTGGTTGTGGAGACCCAGTACTTC.

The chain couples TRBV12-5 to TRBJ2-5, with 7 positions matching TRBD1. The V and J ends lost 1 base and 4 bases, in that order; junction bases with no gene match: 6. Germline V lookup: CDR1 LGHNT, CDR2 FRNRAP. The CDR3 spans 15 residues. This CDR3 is CASGLGQGLGETQYF. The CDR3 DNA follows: TGTGCTAGTGGTTTGGGACAGGGATTGGGAGAGACCCAGTACTTC.

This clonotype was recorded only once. The CDR3 region is CASSLEGGDGYTF. The CDR3 DNA sequence: TGTGCCAGCAGCTTAGAAGGGGGGGATGGCTACACCTTC. V is TRBV7-2 and J is TRBJ1-2, with a possible D match to TRBD1 (6 bases). V lost 1 base, J lost 6 bases, and 9 bases lay in between. The CDR3 runs 13 residues. Germline CDR1 SGHTA, CDR2 FQGNSA.

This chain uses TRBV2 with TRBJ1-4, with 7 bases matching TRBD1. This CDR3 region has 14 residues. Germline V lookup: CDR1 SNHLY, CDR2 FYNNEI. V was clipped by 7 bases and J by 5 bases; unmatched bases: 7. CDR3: CASIDGTVNEKLFF. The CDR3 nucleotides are TGTGCCAGCATTGACGGGACAGTAAATGAAAAACTGTTTTTT.

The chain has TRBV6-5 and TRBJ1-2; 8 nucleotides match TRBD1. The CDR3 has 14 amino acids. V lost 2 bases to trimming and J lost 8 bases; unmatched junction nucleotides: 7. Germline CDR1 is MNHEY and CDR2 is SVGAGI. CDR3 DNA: TGTGCCAGCAGTTACAGGCGACAGGGGAGCGGCTACACCTTC. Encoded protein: CASSYRRQGSGYTF.

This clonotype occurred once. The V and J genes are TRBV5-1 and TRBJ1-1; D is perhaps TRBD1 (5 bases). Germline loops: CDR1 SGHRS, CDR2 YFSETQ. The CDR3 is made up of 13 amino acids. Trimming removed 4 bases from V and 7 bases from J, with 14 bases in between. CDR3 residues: CASSTPGSLEAFF. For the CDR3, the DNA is TGCGCCAGCAGCACCCCAGGGAGCCTTGAAGCTTTCTTT.

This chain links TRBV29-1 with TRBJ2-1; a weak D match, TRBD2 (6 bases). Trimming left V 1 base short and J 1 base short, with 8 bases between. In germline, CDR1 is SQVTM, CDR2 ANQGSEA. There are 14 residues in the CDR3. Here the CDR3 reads CSVEGGISYNEQFF. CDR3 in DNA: TGCAGCGTTGAAGGCGGGATATCCTACAATGAGCAGTTCTTC.

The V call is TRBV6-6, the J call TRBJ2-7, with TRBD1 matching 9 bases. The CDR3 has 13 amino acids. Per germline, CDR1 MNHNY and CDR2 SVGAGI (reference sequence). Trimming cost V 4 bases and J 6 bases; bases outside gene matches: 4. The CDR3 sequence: CASSSTGGLEQYF. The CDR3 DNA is TGTGCCAGCAGTTCGACAGGGGGACTCGAGCAGTACTTC.

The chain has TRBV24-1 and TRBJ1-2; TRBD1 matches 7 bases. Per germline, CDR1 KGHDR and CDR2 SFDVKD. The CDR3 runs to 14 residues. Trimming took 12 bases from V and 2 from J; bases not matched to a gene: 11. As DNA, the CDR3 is TGTGCCTCACAGTGGGGACAGCCCAACTATGGCTACACCTTC. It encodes CASQWGQPNYGYTF.

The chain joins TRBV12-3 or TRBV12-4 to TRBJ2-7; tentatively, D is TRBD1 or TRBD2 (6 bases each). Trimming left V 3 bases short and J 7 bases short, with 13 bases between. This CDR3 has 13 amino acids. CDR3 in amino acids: CASSFSRGPEQYF. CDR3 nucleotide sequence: TGTGCCAGCAGTTTCTCCCGGGGGCCAGAGCAGTACTTC.

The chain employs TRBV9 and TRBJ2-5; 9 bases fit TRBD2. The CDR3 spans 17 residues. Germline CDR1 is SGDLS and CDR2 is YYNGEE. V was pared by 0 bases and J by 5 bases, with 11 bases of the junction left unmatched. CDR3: CASSVGVSGGSRETQYF. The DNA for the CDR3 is TGTGCCAGCAGCGTAGGAGTAAGCGGGGGGTCTCGGGAGACCCAGTACTTC.

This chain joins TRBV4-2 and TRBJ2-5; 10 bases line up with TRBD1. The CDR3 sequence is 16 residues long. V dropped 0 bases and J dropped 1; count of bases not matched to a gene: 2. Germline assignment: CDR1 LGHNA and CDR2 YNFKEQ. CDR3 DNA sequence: TGTGCCAGCAGCCAAGACGGGACAGGGGCCCAAGAGACCCAGTACTTC. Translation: CASSQDGTGAQETQYF.

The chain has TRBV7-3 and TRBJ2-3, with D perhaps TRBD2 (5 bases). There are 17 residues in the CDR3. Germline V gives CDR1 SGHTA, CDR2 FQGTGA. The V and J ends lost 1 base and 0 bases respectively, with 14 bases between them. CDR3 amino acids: CASSLNGGGSSTDTQYF. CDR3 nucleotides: TGTGCCAGCAGCTTAAATGGCGGCGGGTCCAGCACAGATACGCAGTATTTT.

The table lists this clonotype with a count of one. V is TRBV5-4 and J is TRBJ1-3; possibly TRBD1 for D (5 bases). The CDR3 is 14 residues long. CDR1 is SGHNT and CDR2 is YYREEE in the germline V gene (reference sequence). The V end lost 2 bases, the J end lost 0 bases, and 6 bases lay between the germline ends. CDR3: CASSFRASGNTIYF. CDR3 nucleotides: TGTGCCAGCAGCTTCAGGGCCTCTGGAAACACCATATATTTT.

The chain's CDR3 is CASRKLGGGGYNEQFF. CDR3 DNA: TGTGCCAGCAGGAAGTTAGGCGGGGGGGGCTACAATGAGCAGTTCTTC. The V and J genes are TRBV2 and TRBJ2-1, with 9 bases matching TRBD2. Trimming at V came to 6 bases and at J to 3 bases, leaving 9 bases not matched to a gene. This CDR3 is built from 16 residues. Germline lookup yields CDR1 SNHLY and CDR2 FYNNEI.

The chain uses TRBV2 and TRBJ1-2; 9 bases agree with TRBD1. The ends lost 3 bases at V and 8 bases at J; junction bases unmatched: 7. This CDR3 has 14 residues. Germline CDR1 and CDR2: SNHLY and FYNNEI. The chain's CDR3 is CASSETQGAEGYTF. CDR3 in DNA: TGTGCCAGCAGTGAGACACAGGGGGCGGAAGGCTACACCTTC.

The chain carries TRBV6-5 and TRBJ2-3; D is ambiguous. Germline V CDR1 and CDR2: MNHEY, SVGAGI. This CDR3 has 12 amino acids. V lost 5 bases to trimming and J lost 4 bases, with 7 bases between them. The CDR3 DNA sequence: TGTGCCAGCAGTCCTAACTCAGATACGCAGTATTTT. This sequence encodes CASSPNSDTQYF.

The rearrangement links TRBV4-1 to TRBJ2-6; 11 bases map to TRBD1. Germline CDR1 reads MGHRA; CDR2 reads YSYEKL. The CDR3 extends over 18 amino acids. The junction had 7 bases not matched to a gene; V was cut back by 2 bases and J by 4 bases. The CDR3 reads CASSQFGQGAGGANVLTF. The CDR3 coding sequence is TGCGCCAGCAGCCAATTCGGACAGGGGGCGGGAGGGGCCAACGTCCTGACTTTC.